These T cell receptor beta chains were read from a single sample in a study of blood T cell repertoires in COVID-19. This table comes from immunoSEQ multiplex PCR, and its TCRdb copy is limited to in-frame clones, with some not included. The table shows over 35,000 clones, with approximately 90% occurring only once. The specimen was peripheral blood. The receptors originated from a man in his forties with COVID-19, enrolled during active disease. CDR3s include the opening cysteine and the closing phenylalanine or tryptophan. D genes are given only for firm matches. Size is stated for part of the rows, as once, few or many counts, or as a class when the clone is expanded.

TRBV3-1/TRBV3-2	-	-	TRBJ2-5	TGTGCCAGCAGCCAAGATCGTAGATGGGAGACCCAGTACTTC	CASSQDRRWETQYF
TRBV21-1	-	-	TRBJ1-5	TGTGCCAGCAGCAAAGGGGCGACAGGGGTTCAGCCCCAGCATTTT	CASSKGATGVQPQHF
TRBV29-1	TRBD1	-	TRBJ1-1	TGCAGCGTCCCCAAGGGGACAGGGGGCGGTTGGAACACTGAAGCTTTCTTT	CSVPKGTGGGWNTEAFF
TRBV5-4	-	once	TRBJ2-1	TGTGCCAGCAGCTCACAACGGGGGGCAGGGAGCTCCTACAATGAGCAGTTCTTC	CASSSQRGAGSSYNEQFF
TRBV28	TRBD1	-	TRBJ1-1	TGTGCCAGCAGTCTTCAGGGGGCCCGGAACACTGAAGCTTTCTTT	CASSLQGARNTEAFF
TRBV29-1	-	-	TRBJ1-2	TGCAGCGTTGAACCCGGGGATGGCTACACCTTC	CSVEPGDGYTF
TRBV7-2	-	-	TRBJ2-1	TGTGCCAGCCGCTCCGGGACTTTAGCGGCGGGTGAGCAGTTCTTC	CASRSGTLAAGEQFF
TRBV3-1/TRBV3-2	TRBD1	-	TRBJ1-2	TGTGCCAGCAGCCCGGGACAGGGCCGAGGCTACACCTTC	CASSPGQGRGYTF
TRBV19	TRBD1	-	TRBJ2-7	TGTGCCAGTAGCCCCGGGACAGGGAACTACGAGCAGTACTTC	CASSPGTGNYEQYF
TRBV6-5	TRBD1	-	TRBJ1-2	TGTGCCAGTAGGACAGGGAGTTATGGCTACACCTTC	CASRTGSYGYTF
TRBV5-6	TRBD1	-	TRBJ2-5	TGTGCCAGCAGCTTGGGGTCCGGGACAGGGCTGGAGACCCAGTACTTC	CASSLGSGTGLETQYF
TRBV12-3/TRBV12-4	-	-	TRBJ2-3	TGTGCCAGCAGTTTCGCGTTCACAGATACGCAGTATTTT	CASSFAFTDTQYF
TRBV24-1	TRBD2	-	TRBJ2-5	TGTGCCACCAGTGATGGGCCGGGACTACTGTACTTC	CATSDGPGLLYF
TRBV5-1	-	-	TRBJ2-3	TGCGCCAGCAGCTCATCAGGGTTAGGCACAGATACGCAGTATTTT	CASSSSGLGTDTQYF
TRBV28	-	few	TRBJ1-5	TGTGCCAGCAGTTTCTCTGGGAGGGGGGTGGCTCAGCCCCAGCATTTT	CASSFSGRGVAQPQHF
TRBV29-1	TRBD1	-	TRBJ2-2	TGCAGCGTTAACAGGGGCGGGGAGCTGTTTTTT	CSVNRGGELFF
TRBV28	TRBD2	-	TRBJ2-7	TGTGCCAGCAGTTTAGGGACTAGCGGGAGGTCCGCGTTATACGAGCAGTACTTC	CASSLGTSGRSALYEQYF
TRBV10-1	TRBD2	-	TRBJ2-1	TGCGCCAGCAGTGAGGATGGACTAGTGGGGCAGTTCTTC	CASSEDGLVGQFF
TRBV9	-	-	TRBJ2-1	TGTGCCAGCAGCGTGCAGGGGTTGGGCAATGAGCAGTTCTTC	CASSVQGLGNEQFF
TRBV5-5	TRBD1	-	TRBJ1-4	TGTGCCAGCAGCTGGACTTGGCAGGGACAGACAACTAATGAAAAACTGTTTTTT	CASSWTWQGQTTNEKLFF
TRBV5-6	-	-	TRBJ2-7	TGTGCCAGCAGCTTGGGAGGAGACCTCTACGAGCAGTACTTC	CASSLGGDLYEQYF
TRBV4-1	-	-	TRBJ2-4	TGCGCCAGCAGCCAAGATACGGGCACTATAGGGCGCCCCGGGGTGGCCAAAAACATTCAGTACTTC	CASSQDTGTIGRPGVAKNIQYF
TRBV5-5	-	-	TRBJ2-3	TGTGCCAGCAGCACTACACCGGAGCTTCTTACAGATACGCAGTATTTT	CASSTTPELLTDTQYF
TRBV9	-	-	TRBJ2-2	TGTGCCAGCAGCGTAGGTCTAGTCAACACCGGGGAGCTGTTTTTT	CASSVGLVNTGELFF
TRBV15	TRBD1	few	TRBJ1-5	TGTGCCACCAGCAGAGATTACGGGACAGGCAGAAGCAATCAGCCCCAGCATTTT	CATSRDYGTGRSNQPQHF
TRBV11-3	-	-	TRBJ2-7	TGTGCCAGCAGCCCCCTTGTGGGCCCGGAGGTCTACGAGCAGTACTTC	CASSPLVGPEVYEQYF
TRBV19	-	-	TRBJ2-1	TGTGCCAGTAGTCCAGGCCGCCCCAATGAGCAGTTCTTC	CASSPGRPNEQFF
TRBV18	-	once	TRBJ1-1	TGTGCCAGCTCACCATCAACGCACAGGGTTGAGGGGCCGAGGGAAGCTTTCTTT	CASSPSTHRVEGPREAFF
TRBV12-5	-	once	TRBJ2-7	TGTGCTAGTGGCGCAGACAGAATCGAGCAGTACTTC	CASGADRIEQYF
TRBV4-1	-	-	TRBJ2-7	TGCGCCAGCAGCCTAAATCGAGGGGGGGTTGAGCAGTACTTC	CASSLNRGGVEQYF
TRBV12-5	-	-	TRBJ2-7	TGTGCTAGTGGTGCCGTGATACCGACACCACGCTACGAGCAGTACTTC	CASGAVIPTPRYEQYF
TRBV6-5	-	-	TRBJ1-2	TGTGCCAGCGCCCTGAGGACTAACTATGGCTACACCTTC	CASALRTNYGYTF
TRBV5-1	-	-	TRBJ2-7	TGCGCCAGCAGCCCCGGACGCCCAGGGGCCGAGCAGTACTTC	CASSPGRPGAEQYF
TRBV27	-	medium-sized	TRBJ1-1	TGTGCCAGCAGTCCCCCCCTAGGTGAAGCTTTCTTT	CASSPPLGEAFF
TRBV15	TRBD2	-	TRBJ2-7	TGTGCCACCAGCAGGGATAGCGGGGTCGCACCAGACGAGCAGTACTTC	CATSRDSGVAPDEQYF